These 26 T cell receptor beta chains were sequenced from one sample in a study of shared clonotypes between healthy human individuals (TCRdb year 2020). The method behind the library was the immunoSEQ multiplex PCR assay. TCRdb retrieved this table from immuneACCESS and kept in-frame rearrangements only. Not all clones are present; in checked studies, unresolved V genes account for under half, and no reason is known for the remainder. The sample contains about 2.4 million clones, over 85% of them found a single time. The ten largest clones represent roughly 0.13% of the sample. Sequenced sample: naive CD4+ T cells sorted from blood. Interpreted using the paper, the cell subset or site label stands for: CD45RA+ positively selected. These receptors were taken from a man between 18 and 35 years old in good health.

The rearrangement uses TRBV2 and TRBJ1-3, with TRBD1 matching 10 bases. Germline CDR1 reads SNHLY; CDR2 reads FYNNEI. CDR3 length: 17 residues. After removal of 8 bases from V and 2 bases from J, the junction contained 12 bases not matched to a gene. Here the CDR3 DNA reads TGTGCCAGCGGCGCCCCCTCGGACAGGGGGACTGGAAACACCATATATTTT. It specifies CASGAPSDRGTGNTIYF.

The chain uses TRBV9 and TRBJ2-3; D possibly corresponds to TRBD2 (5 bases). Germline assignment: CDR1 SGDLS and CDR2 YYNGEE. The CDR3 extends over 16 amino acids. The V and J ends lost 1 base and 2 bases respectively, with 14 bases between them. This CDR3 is CASSVNEGAATDTQYF. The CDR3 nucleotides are TGTGCCAGCAGCGTAAACGAGGGAGCGGCCACAGATACGCAGTATTTT. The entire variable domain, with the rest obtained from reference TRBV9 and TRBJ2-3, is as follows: DSGVTQTPKHLITATGQRVTLRCSPRSGDLSVYWYQQSLDQGLQFLIQYYNGEERAKGNILERFSAQQFPDLHSELNLSSLELGDSALYFCASSVNEGAATDTQYFGPGTRLTVL.

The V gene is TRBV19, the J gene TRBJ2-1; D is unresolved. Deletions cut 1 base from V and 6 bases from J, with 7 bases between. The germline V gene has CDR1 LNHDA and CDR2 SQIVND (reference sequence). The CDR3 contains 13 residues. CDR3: CASSIVPINEQFF. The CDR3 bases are TGTGCCAGTAGTATAGTCCCCATCAATGAGCAGTTCTTC.

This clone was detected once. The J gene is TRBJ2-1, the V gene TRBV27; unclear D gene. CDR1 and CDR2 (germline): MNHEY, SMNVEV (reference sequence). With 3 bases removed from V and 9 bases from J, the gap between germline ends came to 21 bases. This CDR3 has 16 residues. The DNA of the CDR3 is TGTGCCAGCAGTTTCGTCCGGGTTGGTGGGGATGGTGAGCAGTTCTTC. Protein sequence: CASSFVRVGGDGEQFF.

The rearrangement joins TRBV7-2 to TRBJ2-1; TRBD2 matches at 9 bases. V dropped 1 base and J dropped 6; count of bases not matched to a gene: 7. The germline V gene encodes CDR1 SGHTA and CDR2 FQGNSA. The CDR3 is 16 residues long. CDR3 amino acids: CASSLDASGTGNEQFF. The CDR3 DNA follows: TGTGCCAGCAGCTTAGATGCTAGCGGGACGGGCAATGAGCAGTTCTTC. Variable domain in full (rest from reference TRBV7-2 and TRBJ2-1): GAGVSQSPSNKVTEKGKDVELRCDPISGHTALYWYRQSLGQGLEFLIYFQGNSAPDKSGLPSDRFSAERTGGSVSTLTIQRTQQEDSAVYLCASSLDASGTGNEQFFGPGTRLTVL.

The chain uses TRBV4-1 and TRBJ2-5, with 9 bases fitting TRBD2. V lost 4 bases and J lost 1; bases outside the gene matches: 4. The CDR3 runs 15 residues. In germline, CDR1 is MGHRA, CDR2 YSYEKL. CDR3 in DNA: TGCGCCAGCAGCCTACAGACTAGCGGCCAAGAGACCCAGTACTTC. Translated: CASSLQTSGQETQYF.

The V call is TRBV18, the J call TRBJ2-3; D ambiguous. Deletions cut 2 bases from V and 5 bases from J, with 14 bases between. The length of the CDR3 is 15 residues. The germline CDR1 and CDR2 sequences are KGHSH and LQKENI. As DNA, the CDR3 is TGTGCCAGCTCACCAGTGGAGATCCCTGGAGATACGCAGTATTTT. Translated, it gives CASSPVEIPGDTQYF.

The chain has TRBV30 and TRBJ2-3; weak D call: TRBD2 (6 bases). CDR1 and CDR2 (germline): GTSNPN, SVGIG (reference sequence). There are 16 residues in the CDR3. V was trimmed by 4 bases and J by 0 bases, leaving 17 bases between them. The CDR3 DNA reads TGTGCCTGGAAGCGAAGCGGGCGTTCTAGCACAGATACGCAGTATTTT. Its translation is CAWKRSGRSSTDTQYF.

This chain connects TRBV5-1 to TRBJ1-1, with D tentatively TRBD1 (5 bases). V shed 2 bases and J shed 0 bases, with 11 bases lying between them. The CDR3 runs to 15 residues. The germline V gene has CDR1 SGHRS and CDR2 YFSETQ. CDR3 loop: CASSFTEGLNTEAFF. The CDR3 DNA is TGCGCCAGCAGCTTTACGGAGGGGTTGAACACTGAAGCTTTCTTT.

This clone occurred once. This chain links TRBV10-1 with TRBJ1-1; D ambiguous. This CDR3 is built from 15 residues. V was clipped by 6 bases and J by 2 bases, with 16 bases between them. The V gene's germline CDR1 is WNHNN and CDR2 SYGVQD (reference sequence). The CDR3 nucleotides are TGCGCCAGCAGCCCCGACGTCGTGACAAACACTGAAGCTTTCTTT. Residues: CASSPDVVTNTEAFF.

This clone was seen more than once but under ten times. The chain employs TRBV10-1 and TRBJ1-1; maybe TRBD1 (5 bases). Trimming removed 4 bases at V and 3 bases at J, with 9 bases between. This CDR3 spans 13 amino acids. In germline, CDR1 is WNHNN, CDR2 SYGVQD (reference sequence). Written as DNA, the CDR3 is TGCGCCAGCAGTGCGCAGGGATACACTGAAGCTTTCTTT. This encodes CASSAQGYTEAFF.

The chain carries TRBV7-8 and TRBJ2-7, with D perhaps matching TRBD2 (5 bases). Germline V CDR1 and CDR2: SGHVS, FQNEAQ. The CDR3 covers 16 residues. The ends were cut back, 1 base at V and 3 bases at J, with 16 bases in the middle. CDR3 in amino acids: CASSLGSGSGVYEQYF. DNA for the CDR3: TGTGCCAGCAGCTTAGGGTCGGGGAGTGGAGTCTACGAGCAGTACTTC.

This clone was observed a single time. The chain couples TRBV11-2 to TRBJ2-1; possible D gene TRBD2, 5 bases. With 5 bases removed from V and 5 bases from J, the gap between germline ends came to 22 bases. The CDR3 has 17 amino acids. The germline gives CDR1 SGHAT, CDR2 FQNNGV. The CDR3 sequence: CASSTPRGPLSHNEQFF. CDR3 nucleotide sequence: TGTGCCAGCAGCACACCCCGCGGGCCCCTTTCTCACAATGAGCAGTTCTTC.

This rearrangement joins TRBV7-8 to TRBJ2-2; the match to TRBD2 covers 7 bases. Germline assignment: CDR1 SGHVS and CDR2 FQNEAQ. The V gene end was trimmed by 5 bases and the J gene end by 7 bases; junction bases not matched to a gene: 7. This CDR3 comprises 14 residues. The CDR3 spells CASSVRLAGGELFF. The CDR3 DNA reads TGTGCCAGCAGCGTTAGACTAGCTGGCGGGGAGCTGTTTTTT.

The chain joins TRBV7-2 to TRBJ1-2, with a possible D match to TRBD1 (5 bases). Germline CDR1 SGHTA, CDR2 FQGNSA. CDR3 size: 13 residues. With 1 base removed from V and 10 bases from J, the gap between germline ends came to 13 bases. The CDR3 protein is CASSLVPTGSYTF. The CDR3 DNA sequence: TGTGCCAGCAGCTTAGTCCCTACAGGATCCTACACCTTC.

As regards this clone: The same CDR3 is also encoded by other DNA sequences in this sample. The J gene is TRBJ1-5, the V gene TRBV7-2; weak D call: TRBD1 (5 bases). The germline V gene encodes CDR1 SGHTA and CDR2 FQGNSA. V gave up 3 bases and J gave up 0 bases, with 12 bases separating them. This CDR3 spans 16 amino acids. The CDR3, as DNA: TGTGCCAGCAGCTTGGTAGGGACGGGTAGCAATCAGCCCCAGCATTTT. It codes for CASSLVGTGSNQPQHF.

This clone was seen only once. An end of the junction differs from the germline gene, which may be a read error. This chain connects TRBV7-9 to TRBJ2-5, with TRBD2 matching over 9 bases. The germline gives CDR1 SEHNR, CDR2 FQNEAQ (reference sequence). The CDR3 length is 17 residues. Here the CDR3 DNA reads TGTGCCAGCAGTTTAGTTTGGGCTAGCGGGGTCCAAGAGACCCAGTACTTC. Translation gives CASSLVWASGVQETQYF.

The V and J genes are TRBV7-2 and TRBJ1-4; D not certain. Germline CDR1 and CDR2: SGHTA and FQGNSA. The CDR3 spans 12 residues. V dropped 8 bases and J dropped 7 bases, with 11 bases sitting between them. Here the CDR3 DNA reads TGTGCCAGCGGGCGTTTACGTGAAAAACTGTTTTTT. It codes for CASGRLREKLFF.

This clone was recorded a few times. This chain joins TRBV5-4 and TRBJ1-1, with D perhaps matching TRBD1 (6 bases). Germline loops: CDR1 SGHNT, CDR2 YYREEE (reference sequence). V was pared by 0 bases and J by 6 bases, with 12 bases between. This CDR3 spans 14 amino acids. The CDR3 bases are TGTGCCAGCAGCTTGGTTAGGGGGACCGCTGAAGCTTTCTTT. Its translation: CASSLVRGTAEAFF.

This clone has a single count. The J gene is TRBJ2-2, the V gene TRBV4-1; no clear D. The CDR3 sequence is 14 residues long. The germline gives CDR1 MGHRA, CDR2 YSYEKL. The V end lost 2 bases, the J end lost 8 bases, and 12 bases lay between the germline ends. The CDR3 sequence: CASSQSPVLGELFF. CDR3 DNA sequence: TGCGCCAGCAGCCAATCCCCGGTCTTGGGGGAGCTGTTTTTT.

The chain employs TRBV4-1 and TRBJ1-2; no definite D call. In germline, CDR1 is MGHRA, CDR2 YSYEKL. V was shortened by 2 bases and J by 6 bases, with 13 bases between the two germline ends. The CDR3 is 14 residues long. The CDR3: CASSQPQTRDGYTF. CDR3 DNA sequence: TGCGCCAGCAGCCAACCACAAACAAGGGATGGCTACACCTTC.

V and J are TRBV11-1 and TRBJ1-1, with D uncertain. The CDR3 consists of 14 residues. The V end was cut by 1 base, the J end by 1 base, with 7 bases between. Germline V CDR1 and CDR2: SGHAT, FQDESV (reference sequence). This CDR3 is CASSLDGWNTEAFF. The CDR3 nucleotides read TGTGCCAGCAGCTTAGATGGTTGGAACACTGAAGCTTTCTTT.

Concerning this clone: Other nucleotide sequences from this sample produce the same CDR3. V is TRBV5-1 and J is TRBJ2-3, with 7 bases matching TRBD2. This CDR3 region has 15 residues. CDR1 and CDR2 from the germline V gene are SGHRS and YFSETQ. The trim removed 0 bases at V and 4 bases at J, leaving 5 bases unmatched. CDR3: CASSLAAGVPDTQYF. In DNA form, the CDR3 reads TGCGCCAGCAGCTTGGCCGCGGGAGTTCCAGATACGCAGTATTTT. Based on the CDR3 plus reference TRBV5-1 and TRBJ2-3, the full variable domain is KAGVTQTPRYLIKTRGQQVTLSCSPISGHRSVSWYQQTPGQGLQFLFEYFSETQRNKGNFPGRFSGRQFSNSRSEMNVSTLELGDSALYLCASSLAAGVPDTQYFGPGTRLTVL.

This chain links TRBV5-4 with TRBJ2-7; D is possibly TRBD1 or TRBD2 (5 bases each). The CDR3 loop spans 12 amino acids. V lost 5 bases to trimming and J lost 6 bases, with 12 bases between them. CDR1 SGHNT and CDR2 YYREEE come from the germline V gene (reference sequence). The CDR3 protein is CASSRDRSEQYF. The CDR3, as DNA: TGTGCCAGCAGTAGGGACCGGAGCGAGCAGTACTTC.

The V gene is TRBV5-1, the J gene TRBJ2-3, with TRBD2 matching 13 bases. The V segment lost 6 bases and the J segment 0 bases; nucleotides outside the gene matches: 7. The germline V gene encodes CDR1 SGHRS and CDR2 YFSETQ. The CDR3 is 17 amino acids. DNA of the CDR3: TGCGCCAGCACAAGACTAGCGGGAGGCAAAAGCACAGATACGCAGTATTTT. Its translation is CASTRLAGGKSTDTQYF.

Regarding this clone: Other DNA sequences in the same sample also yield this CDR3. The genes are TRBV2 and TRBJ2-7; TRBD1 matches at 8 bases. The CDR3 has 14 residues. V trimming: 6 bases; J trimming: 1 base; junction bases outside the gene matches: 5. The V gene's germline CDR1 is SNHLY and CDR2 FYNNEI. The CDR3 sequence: CASRRDRSSYEQYF. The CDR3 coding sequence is TGTGCCAGCAGGCGGGACAGGTCTTCCTACGAGCAGTACTTC.